The 10 T cell receptor beta chains below were found in one sample sequenced in a study of immune characterization of retroperitoneal liposarcoma. TCRdb redid the calling of the PCR reads with MiXCR, one entry per CDR3 protein. The sample lists some 7,900 distinct CDR3 sequences, more than 35% occurring once. The sample comprised tumor tissue. Receptor source: a male donor with retroperitoneal liposarcoma.

The table lists this clonotype with many counts. The chain links TRBV23-1 to TRBJ2-1, with TRBD1 matching 8 bases. The J call could be wrong; TRBJ2-7 is a better fit for the DNA end. TRBV23-1 is noted as an ORF with a role that remains uncertain. The CDR3 extends over 16 amino acids. The CDR3 sequence is CASSQTAGRGQYEQYF. CDR3 sequence (DNA): TGCGCCAGCAGTCAAACCGCCGGCAGGGGGCAGTACGAGCAGTACTTC.

The V and J genes are TRBV6-1 and TRBJ2-5; 9 positions match TRBD1. The DNA end is more similar to TRBJ2-7, so the J call may be wrong. The CDR3 length is 15 residues. Germline CDR1 and CDR2: MNHNS and SASEGT. The CDR3 loop is CASSEPGTGSYEQYF. The CDR3 DNA follows: TGTGCCAGCAGTGAGCCCGGGACAGGGAGCTACGAGCAGTACTTC.

This clonotype was observed once. The gene calls are TRBV7-3 and TRBJ2-6, with D hard to call. CDR1 and CDR2 from the germline V gene are SGHTA and FQGTGA. V lost 7 bases to trimming and J lost 11 bases, with 12 bases between them. CDR3 size: 12 residues. DNA of the CDR3: TGTGCCAGCAACATACCCGGTGACGTCCTGACTTTC. Translated: CASNIPGDVLTF.

This sequence joins TRBV27 and TRBJ2-5; D might be TRBD2 (6 bases). The J call may be in error: the DNA end matches TRBJ2-1 better. Germline V gene data show CDR1 as MNHEY and CDR2 as SMNVEV (reference sequence). The CDR3 covers 13 residues. The CDR3 loop is CASSLRENNEQFF. The CDR3 coding sequence is TGTGCCAGCAGTTTACGGGAGAACAATGAGCAGTTCTTC.

This clonotype was picked up a small number of times. The rearrangement joins TRBV6-5 to TRBJ2-4; possibly TRBD2 for D (5 bases). V gave up 4 bases and J gave up 9 bases, with 19 bases separating them. In germline, CDR1 is MNHEY, CDR2 SVGAGI. The CDR3 totals 15 residues. The CDR3 DNA reads TGTGCCAGCAGTTCGGGGAACCAGGCTTTTAGCATTCAGTACTTC. Its protein product is CASSSGNQAFSIQYF.

This chain links TRBV28 with TRBJ1-1; weak D call: TRBD1 (6 bases). This CDR3 contains 13 residues. Trimming shortened V by 10 bases and J by 9 bases, and 21 bases separated the two germline ends. Germline V gene lookup returns CDR1 MDHEN and CDR2 SYDVKM. The CDR3 region is CATGQFTREKAFF. The CDR3 nucleotides read TGTGCCACCGGACAGTTTACGCGGGAAAAAGCTTTCTTT.

For the CDR3, the DNA is TGTGCCAGCAGTGAACGGTGGGACAGGGTGAACTATGGCTACACCTTC. It codes for CASSERWDRVNYGYTF. The chain is built from TRBV6-1 and TRBJ1-2; 9 nucleotides match TRBD1. V shed 2 bases and J 2 bases; nucleotides not matched to a gene: 6. This CDR3 has 16 amino acids. The germline V gene has CDR1 MNHNS and CDR2 SASEGT.

This rearrangement joins TRBV11-2 to TRBJ2-1; 7 bases are a match to TRBD2. The germline V gene has CDR1 SGHAT and CDR2 FQNNGV. This CDR3 has 15 residues. V gave up 2 bases and J gave up 13 bases; unmatched junction bases: 14. The CDR3 here is CASSLTPAGIETQFF. CDR3 bases: TGTGCCAGCAGCTTAACCCCAGCGGGAATAGAGACCCAGTTCTTC. The whole variable domain, filled in from reference TRBV11-2 and TRBJ2-1, reads EAGVAQSPRYKIIEKRQSVAFWCNPISGHATLYWYQQILGQGPKLLIQFQNNGVVDDSQLPKDRFSAERLKGVDSTLKIQPAKLEDSAVYLCASSLTPAGIETQFFGPGTRLTVL.

The gene calls are TRBV6-6 and TRBJ2-2; D call uncertain. The CDR3 loop spans 18 amino acids. Germline values: CDR1 MNHNY, CDR2 SVGAGI (reference sequence). The V end was cut by 0 bases, the J end by 8 bases, with 22 bases between. The chain's CDR3 is CASSYSNPGGWGEGELFF. The DNA of the CDR3 is TGTGCCAGCAGTTACTCGAACCCCGGCGGATGGGGTGAGGGGGAGCTGTTTTTT.

The J gene is TRBJ2-1, the V gene TRBV24-1; 12 nucleotides align to TRBD1. The V and J ends lost 4 bases and 7 bases, in that order; junction bases with no gene match: 7. Germline-derived CDR1 and CDR2 are KGHDR and SFDVKD. The CDR3 is 16 amino acids. The CDR3 spells CATSDLGQGAGNEQFF. The CDR3, as DNA: TGTGCCACCAGTGACCTGGGACAGGGGGCAGGGAATGAGCAGTTCTTC.